A single T cell receptor (beta chain) is shown here with its context. This specimen comes from a study of OX40 agonist ivuxolimab in advanced cancers. Measured with immunoSEQ multiplex PCR; TCRdb has only the in-frame clones, and not every one. The top ten hold about 17% of the sample, which has 20,000 to 25,000 clones, around 77% seen once. The CDR3 is 16 amino acids. This specimen was CD4+ or CD8+ T cells sorted from blood, taken in a trial of the OX40 agonist ivuxolimab. The source is an adult with an advanced solid tumor such as melanoma, head and neck, liver or kidney cancer. This sequence joins TRBV7-5 and TRBJ1-1; the DNA was not used to check the table's D call, TRBD1. TRBV7-5 has pseudogene status. CDR3 protein: CARSLEGQGKDTEAFF. DNA for the CDR3: TGTGCCAGAAGCTTAGAGGGACAGGGGAAGGACACTGAAGCTTTCTTT.